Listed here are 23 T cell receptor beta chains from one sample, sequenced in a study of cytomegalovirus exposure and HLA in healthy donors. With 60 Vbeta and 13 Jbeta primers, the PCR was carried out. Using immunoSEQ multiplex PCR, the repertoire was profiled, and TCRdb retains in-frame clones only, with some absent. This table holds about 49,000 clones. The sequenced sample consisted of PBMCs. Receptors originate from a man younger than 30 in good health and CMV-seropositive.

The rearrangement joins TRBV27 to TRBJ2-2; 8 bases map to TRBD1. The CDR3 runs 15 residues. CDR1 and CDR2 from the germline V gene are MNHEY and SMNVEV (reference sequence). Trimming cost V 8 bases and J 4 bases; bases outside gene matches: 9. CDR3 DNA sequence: TGTGCCAGCGGTCAGGGGGCAGGGTTCACCGGGGAGCTGTTTTTT. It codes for CASGQGAGFTGELFF.

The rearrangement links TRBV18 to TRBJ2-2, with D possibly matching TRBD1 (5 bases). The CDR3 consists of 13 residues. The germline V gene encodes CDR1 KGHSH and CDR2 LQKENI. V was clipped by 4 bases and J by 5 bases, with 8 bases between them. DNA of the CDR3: TGTGCCAGCTCACGGCAGGGTACCGGGGAGCTGTTTTTT. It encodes CASSRQGTGELFF.

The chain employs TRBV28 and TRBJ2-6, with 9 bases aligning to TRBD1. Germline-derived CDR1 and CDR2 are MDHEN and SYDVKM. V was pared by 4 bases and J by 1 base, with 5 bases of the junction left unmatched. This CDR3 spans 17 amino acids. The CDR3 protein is CASSSGQGFSGANVLTF. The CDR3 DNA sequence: TGTGCCAGCAGTTCGGGACAGGGATTTTCTGGGGCCAACGTCCTGACTTTC.

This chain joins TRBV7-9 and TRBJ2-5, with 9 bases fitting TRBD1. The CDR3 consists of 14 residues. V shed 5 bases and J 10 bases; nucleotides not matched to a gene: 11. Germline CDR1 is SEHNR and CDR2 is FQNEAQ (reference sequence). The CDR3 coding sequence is TGTGCCAGCAGCCCCCGAGGACAGGGGACGGACCAGTACTTC. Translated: CASSPRGQGTDQYF.

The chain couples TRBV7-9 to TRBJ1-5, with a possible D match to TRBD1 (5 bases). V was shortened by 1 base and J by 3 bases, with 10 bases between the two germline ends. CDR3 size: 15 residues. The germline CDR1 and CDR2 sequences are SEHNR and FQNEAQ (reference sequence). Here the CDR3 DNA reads TGTGCCAGCAGCTTAGGACAGCACTCCAATCAGCCCCAGCATTTT. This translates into CASSLGQHSNQPQHF. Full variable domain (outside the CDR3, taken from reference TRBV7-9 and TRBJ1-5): DTGVSQNPRHKITKRGQNVTFRCDPISEHNRLYWYRQTLGQGPEFLTYFQNEAQLEKSRLLSDRFSAERPKGSFSTLEIQRTEQGDSAMYLCASSLGQHSNQPQHFGDGTRLSIL.

The CDR3 sequence: CASTLSGSHNEQYF. The CDR3 bases are TGTGCCAGCACCTTAAGCGGGAGTCACAACGAGCAGTACTTC. The chain recombines TRBV5-4 with TRBJ2-7, with 8 bases that match TRBD2. The germline gives CDR1 SGHNT, CDR2 YYREEE (reference sequence). This CDR3 is built from 14 residues. The V segment lost 6 bases and the J segment 5 bases; nucleotides outside the gene matches: 10.

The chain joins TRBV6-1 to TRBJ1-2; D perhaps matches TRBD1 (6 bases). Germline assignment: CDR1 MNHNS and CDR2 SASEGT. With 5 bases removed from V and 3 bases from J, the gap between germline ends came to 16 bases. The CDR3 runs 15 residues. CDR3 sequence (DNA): TGTGCCAGCAGTACCGCGGGGGGCGCTGACTATGGCTACACCTTC. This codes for CASSTAGGADYGYTF.

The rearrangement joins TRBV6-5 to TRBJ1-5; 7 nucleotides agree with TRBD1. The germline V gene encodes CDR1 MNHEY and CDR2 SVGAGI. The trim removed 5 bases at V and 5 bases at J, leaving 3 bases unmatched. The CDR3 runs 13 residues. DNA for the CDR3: TGTGCCAGCAGTCCTGACAGGGATCAGCCCCAGCATTTT. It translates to CASSPDRDQPQHF.

The CDR3 reads CASSQGGATDTQYF. CDR3 nucleotides: TGTGCCAGCAGTCAAGGGGGCGCTACAGATACGCAGTATTTT. The V and J genes are TRBV5-4 and TRBJ2-3; 7 bases are shared with TRBD1. Trimming cost V 5 bases and J 3 bases; bases outside gene matches: 6. Germline values: CDR1 SGHNT, CDR2 YYREEE (reference sequence). The CDR3 runs to 14 residues.

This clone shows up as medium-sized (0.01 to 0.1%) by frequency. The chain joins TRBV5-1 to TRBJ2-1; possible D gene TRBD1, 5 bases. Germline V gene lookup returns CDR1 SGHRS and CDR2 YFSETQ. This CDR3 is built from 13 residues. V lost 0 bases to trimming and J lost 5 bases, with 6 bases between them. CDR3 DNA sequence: TGCGCCAGCAGCTTGGGGACAAACAATGAGCAGTTCTTC. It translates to CASSLGTNNEQFF.

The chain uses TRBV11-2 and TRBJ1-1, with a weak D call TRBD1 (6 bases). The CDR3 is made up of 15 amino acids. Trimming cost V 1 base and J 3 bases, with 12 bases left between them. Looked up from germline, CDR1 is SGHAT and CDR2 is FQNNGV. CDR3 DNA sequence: TGTGCCAGCAGCTTAGGGCAGGGGTGGGACACTGAAGCTTTCTTT. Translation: CASSLGQGWDTEAFF.

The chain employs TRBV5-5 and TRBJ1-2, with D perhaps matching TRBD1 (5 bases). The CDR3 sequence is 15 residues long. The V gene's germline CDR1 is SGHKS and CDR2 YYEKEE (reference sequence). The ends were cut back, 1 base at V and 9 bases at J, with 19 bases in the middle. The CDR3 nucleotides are TGTGCCAGCAGCTTGCAGGGCATCCCCCCCTTTAGCTACACCTTC. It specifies CASSLQGIPPFSYTF.

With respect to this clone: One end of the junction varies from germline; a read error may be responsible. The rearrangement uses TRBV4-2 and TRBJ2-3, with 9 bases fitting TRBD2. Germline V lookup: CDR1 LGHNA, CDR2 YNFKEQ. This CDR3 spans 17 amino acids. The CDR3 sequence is CVSSQDGLAGRTDTQYF. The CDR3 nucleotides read TGTGTCAGCAGCCAAGATGGGCTAGCGGGACGCACAGATACGCAGTATTTT.

The CDR3 coding sequence is TGTGCCAGCTCCCAACTCCCTTACGAGCAGTACTTC. Translating it yields CASSQLPYEQYF. The chain carries TRBV18 and TRBJ2-5; D is unresolved. The DNA end is more similar to TRBJ2-7, so the J call may be wrong. Germline V CDR1 and CDR2: KGHSH, LQKENI. This CDR3 comprises 12 residues.

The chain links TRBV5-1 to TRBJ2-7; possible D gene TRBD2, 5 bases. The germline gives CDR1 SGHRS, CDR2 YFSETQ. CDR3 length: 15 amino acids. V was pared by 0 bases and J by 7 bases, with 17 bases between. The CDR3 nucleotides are TGCGCCAGCAGCTTGGCGGGGTATCCTCTGAGGGAGCAGTACTTC. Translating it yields CASSLAGYPLREQYF. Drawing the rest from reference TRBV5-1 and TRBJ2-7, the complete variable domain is KAGVTQTPRYLIKTRGQQVTLSCSPISGHRSVSWYQQTPGQGLQFLFEYFSETQRNKGNFPGRFSGRQFSNSRSEMNVSTLELGDSALYLCASSLAGYPLREQYFGPGTRLTVT.

CDR3 DNA sequence: TGTGCCAGCAGTTTGGGGGGGCGCACTGAAGCTTTCTTT. As protein: CASSLGGRTEAFF. This chain uses TRBV28 with TRBJ1-1; D may be TRBD1 (6 bases). Trimming left V 3 bases short and J 4 bases short, with 9 bases between. The V gene's germline CDR1 is MDHEN and CDR2 SYDVKM. The CDR3 loop spans 13 amino acids.

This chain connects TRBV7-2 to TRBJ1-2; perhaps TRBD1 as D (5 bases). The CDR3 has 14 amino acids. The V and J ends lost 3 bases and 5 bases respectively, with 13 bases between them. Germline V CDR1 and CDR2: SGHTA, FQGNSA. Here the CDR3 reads CASSFLDKGYGYTF. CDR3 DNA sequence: TGTGCCAGCAGCTTCCTGGACAAGGGGTATGGCTACACCTTC.

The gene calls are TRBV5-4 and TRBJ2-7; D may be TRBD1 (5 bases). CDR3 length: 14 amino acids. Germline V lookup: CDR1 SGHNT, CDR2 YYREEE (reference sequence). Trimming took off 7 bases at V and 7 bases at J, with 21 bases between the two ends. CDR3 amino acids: CASRPRQGPGEQYF. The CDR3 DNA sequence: TGTGCCAGCCGACCCCGGCAGGGCCCTGGGGAGCAGTACTTC.

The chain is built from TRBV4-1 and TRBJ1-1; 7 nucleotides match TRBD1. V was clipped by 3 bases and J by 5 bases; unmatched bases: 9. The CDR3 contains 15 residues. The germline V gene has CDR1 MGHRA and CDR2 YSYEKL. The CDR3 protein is CASSHWAGTETEAFF. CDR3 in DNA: TGCGCCAGCAGCCACTGGGCCGGGACAGAGACTGAAGCTTTCTTT.

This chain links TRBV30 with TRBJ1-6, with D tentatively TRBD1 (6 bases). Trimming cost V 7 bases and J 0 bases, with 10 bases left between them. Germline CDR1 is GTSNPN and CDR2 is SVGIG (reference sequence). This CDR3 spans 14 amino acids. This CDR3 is CASGGSSYNSPLHF. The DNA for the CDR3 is TGTGCCTCGGGGGGCAGCTCCTATAATTCACCCCTCCACTTT.

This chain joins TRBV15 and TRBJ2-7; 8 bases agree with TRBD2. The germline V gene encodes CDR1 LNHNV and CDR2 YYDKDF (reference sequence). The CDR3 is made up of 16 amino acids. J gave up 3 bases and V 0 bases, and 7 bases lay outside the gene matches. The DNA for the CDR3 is TGTGCCACCAGCAGAGAAAGGACGGGAGGGGACTACGAGCAGTACTTC. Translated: CATSRERTGGDYEQYF.

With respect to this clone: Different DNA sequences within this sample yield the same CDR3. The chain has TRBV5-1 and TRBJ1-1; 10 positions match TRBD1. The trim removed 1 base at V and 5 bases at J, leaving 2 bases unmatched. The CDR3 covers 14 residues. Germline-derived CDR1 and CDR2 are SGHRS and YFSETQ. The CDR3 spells CASSLRTGGTEAFF. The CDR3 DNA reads TGCGCCAGCAGCTTGCGGACAGGGGGAACTGAAGCTTTCTTT.

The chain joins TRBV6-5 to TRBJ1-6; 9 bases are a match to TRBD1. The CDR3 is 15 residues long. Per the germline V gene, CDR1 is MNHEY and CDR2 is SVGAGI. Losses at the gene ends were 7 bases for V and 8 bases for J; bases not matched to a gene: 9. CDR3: CASTQGDRAYSPLHF. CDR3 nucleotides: TGTGCCAGCACTCAAGGGGACAGGGCCTATTCACCCCTCCACTTT.